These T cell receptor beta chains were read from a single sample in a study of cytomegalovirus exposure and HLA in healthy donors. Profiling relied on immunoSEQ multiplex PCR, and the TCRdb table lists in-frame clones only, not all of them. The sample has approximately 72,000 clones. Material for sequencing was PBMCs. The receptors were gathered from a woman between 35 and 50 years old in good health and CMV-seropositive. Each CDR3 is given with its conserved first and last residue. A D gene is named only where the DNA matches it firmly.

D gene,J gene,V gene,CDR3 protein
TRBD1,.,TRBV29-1,CSVQNSPGQGNEQYF
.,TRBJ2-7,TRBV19,CASRGRGAYEQYF
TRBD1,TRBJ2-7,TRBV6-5,CASSYDRGEVYEQYF
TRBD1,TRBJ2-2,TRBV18,CASSPLVPGQGPGELFF
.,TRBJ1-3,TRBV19,CASVELPGNTIYF
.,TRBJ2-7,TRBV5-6,CASSAFQGLAQYF
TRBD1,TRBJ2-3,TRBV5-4,CASSGRDRGTDTQYF
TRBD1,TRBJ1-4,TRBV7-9,CASSFQGATNEKLFF
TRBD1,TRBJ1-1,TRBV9,CASSVTGRNTEAFF
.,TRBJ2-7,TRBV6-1,CASSLTGTYEQYF
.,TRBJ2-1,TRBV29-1,CSVRRGNEQFF
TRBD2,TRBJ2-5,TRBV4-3,CASSQDHGRVQETQYF
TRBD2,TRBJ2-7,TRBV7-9,CASSPSFGLAGSYEQYF
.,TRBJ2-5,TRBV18,CASSWPQETQYF
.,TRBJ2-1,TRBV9,CASSAREELYNEQFF
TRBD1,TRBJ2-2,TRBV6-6,CATRRDRVLFF
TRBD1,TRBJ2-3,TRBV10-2,CASRGQGTDTQYF
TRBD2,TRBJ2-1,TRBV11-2,CASSVAGIVYEQFF
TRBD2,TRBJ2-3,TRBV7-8,CASTFLGGRGTDTQYF
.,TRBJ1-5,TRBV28,CASSFVQNNQPQHF